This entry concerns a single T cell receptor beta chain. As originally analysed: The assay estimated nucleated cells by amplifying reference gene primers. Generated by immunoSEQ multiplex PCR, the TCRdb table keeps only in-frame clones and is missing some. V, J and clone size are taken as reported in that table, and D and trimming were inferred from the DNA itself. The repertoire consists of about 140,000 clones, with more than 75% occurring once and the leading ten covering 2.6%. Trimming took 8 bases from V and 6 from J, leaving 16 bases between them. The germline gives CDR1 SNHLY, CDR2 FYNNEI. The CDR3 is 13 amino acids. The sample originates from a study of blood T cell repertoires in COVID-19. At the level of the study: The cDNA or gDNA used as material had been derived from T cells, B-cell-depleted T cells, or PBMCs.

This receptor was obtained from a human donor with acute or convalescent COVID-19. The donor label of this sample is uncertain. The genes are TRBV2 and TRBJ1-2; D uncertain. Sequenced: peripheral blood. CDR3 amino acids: CASRTIKQNGYTF. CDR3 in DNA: TGTGCCAGCCGAACAATAAAACAGAATGGCTACACCTTC.